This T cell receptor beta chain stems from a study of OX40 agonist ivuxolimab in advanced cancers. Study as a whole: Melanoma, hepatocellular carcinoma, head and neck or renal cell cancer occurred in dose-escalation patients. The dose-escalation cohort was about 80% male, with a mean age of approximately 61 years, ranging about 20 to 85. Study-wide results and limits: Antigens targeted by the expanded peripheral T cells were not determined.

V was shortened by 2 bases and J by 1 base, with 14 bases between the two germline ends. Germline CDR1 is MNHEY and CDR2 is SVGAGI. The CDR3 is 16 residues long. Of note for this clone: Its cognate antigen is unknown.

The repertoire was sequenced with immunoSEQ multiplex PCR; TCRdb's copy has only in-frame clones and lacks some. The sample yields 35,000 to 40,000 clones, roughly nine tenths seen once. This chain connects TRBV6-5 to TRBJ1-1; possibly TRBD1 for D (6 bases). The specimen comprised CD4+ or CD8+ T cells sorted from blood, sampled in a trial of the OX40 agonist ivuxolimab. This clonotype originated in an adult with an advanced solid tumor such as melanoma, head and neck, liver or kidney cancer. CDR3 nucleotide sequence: TGTGCCAGCAGTTACGACCTGGGGGCGGGGAACACTGAAGCTTTCTTT. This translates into CASSYDLGAGNTEAFF.